Shown below are 9 T cell receptor beta chains from a single sample sequenced in a study of ipilimumab plus nivolumab after autologous stem cell transplantation. Profiling relied on immunoSEQ multiplex PCR, and the TCRdb table lists in-frame clones only, not all of them. This table holds approximately 20,000 clones, 70% to 85% found once. The starting material was PBMCs, obtained in a trial of ipilimumab plus nivolumab as post-transplant consolidation. These receptors were obtained from a male donor with diffuse large B-cell lymphoma.

Notes on this clone: Its ends do not fully match the called genes, so a read error is possible. The chain links TRBV29-1 to TRBJ2-1; 8 bases fit TRBD1. This CDR3 has 14 amino acids. Germline CDR1 and CDR2: SQVTM and ANQGSEA. CDR3 sequence: CSVRDRSFDNGQFF. The CDR3 nucleotides read TGCAGCGTCAGGGACAGGAGCTTCGACAATGGGCAGTTCTTC.

This chain links TRBV11-2 with TRBJ2-5; TRBD2 matches 10 bases. Germline V CDR1 and CDR2: SGHAT, FQNNGV. V shed 5 bases and J 5 bases; nucleotides not matched to a gene: 8. This CDR3 spans 15 amino acids. CDR3 residues: CASSPTAGGLETQYF. In DNA, the CDR3 is TGTGCCAGCAGCCCAACAGCGGGAGGGCTGGAGACCCAGTACTTC.

The rearrangement links TRBV28 to TRBJ2-3; D gene ambiguous. This CDR3 is built from 10 residues. The germline V and J ends were trimmed by 6 bases and 4 bases, with 2 bases remaining between them. Germline values: CDR1 MDHEN, CDR2 SYDVKM. The CDR3 reads CASRSDTQYF. The CDR3 DNA follows: TGTGCCAGCAGGTCAGATACGCAGTATTTT.

The chain carries TRBV2 and TRBJ2-5, with D perhaps matching TRBD1 or TRBD2 (5 bases each). The CDR3 contains 12 residues. V lost 7 bases, J lost 7 bases, and 13 bases lay in between. In germline, CDR1 is SNHLY, CDR2 FYNNEI. The CDR3 sequence: CASKLGAGTQYF. The CDR3 DNA sequence: TGTGCCAGCAAGCTCGGGGCGGGGACCCAGTACTTC.

The count of this clone is one. The chain uses TRBV5-1 and TRBJ2-7; TRBD1 is a possible D gene (6 bases). Trimming took 3 bases from V and 3 from J, leaving 10 bases between them. The CDR3 is made up of 13 amino acids. Germline V CDR1 and CDR2: SGHRS, YFSETQ. The CDR3 nucleotides are TGCGCCAGCAGCTGGGACACCCGCTACGAGCAGTACTTC. This translates into CASSWDTRYEQYF.

This clone was seen a handful of times. This chain uses TRBV27 with TRBJ1-3; the D gene is possibly TRBD1 (5 bases). Germline values: CDR1 MNHEY, CDR2 SMNVEV (reference sequence). V was trimmed by 9 bases and J by 4 bases, leaving 19 bases between them. This CDR3 spans 15 amino acids. The DNA for the CDR3 is TGTGCCAGTAGGGAACAGGCCTTTATCGGAAACACCATATATTTT. Protein sequence: CASREQAFIGNTIYF.

The chain is built from TRBV18 and TRBJ2-6; 10 nucleotides agree with TRBD1. Germline V gene data show CDR1 as KGHSH and CDR2 as LQKENI. V lost 1 base to trimming and J lost 3 bases; unmatched junction nucleotides: 3. CDR3 length equals 17 residues. CDR3 region: CASSPRQGAGGANVLTF. Here the CDR3 DNA reads TGTGCCAGCTCACCACGACAGGGGGCAGGTGGGGCCAACGTCCTGACTTTC.

The rearrangement links TRBV9 to TRBJ2-1; no clear D. With 2 bases removed from V and 4 bases from J, the gap between germline ends came to 13 bases. The CDR3 totals 15 residues. The germline gives CDR1 SGDLS, CDR2 YYNGEE. CDR3 sequence: CASSVQTVEYNEQFF. CDR3 nucleotides: TGTGCCAGCAGCGTTCAAACGGTGGAATACAATGAGCAGTTCTTC. Based on the CDR3 plus reference TRBV9 and TRBJ2-1, the full variable domain is DSGVTQTPKHLITATGQRVTLRCSPRSGDLSVYWYQQSLDQGLQFLIQYYNGEERAKGNILERFSAQQFPDLHSELNLSSLELGDSALYFCASSVQTVEYNEQFFGPGTRLTVL.

The chain uses TRBV7-9 and TRBJ1-4, with no clear D. CDR1 is SEHNR and CDR2 is FQNEAQ in the germline V gene (reference sequence). The CDR3 is 11 residues long. Trimming removed 2 bases from V and 8 bases from J, with 3 bases in between. The CDR3 bases are TGTGCCAGCAGCTTAAAAGAAAAACTGTTTTTT. Translation gives CASSLKEKLFF.